This TCR beta chain was identified in a study of T cell changes during pregnancy in multiple sclerosis. The germline CDR1 and CDR2 sequences are LNHDA and SQIVND (reference sequence). The CDR3 sequence is 12 residues long. V lost 3 bases, J lost 1 base, and 3 bases lay in between. Sequenced by immunoSEQ multiplex PCR; TCRdb stores in-frame clones only, minus some. Found here are about 68,000 clones, about 89% of them singletons; the top ten hold approximately 0.84%. This clone was seen a handful of times. The rearrangement links TRBV19 to TRBJ1-1; D remains ambiguous. Material: peripheral blood, obtained in the second trimester of pregnancy. This TCR was recovered from a female donor with multiple sclerosis, enrolled in a pregnancy study. The CDR3, as DNA: TGTGCCAGTAGTATGAGGAACACTGAAGCTTTCTTT. The encoded protein is CASSMRNTEAFF.